This T cell receptor (beta chain) derives from a study of T cell repertoires in cytomegalovirus infection. About the research overall: A matching HLA type, together with CMV infection, was signaled by public TCR beta signatures. Study-wide findings and caveats: The cumulative frequency of public TCR beta families identified carriers of CMV plus the relevant HLA.

V lost 2 bases to trimming and J lost 0 bases, with 10 bases between them. The CDR3 sequence is 16 residues long. CDR1 SGHNT and CDR2 YENEEA come from the germline V gene. This clonotype was detected ten times or more. Its antigen is unidentified. TCRdb called the reads again in MiXCR, with one record for every CDR3 protein. This table has approximately 770,000 distinct CDR3 sequences, 25% to 30% appearing once. This sequence was found in a human donor in good health (CMV status not recorded). Some clones in this sample may be carry-over from other donors' samples. The rearrangement joins TRBV11-3 to TRBJ2-2; D is undetermined. The sample was cultured CD8+ T cells from PBMCs, taken from culture after CMV antigen stimulation. The CDR3 here is CASSLNDFPNTGELFF. The CDR3 DNA reads as TGTGCCAGCAGCTTAAATGATTTCCCGAACACCGGGGAGCTGTTTTTT.